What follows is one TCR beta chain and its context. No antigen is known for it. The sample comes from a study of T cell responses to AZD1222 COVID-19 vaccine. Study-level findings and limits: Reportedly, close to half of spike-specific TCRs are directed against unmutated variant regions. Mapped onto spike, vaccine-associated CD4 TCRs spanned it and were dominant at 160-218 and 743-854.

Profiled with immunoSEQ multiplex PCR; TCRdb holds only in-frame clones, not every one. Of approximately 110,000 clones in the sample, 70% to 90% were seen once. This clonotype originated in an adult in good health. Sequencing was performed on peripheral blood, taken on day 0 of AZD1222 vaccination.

The chain's CDR3 is CASSGGGNTEAFF. The CDR3 nucleotides read TGTGCCAGCAGCGGCGGGGGGAACACTGAAGCTTTCTTT. The chain employs TRBV11-3 and TRBJ1-1, with TRBD1 as a possible D gene (5 bases). Looked up from germline, CDR1 is SGHNT and CDR2 is YENEEA. Trimming took off 5 bases at V and 1 base at J, with 8 bases between the two ends. The CDR3 loop spans 13 amino acids.